This TCR beta chain derives from a study of spatial heterogeneity in lung cancer. Whole-study findings and limits: Tumors with more nonsynonymous mutations had more expanded intratumoral alpha and beta TCRs. Ubiquitous expanded TCR counts tracked ubiquitous nonsynonymous mutations, and regional counts tracked regional ones. In tumor T cells, estimated coverage reached about 7% for alpha chains and around 12% for beta chains.

Each molecule of TCR cDNA was tagged with one unique molecular identifier. Using its own MiXCR run on the 5' RACE reads, TCRdb lists one record per CDR3 protein. The data hold 5,500 to 8,500 distinct CDR3 sequences, with 2.5% to 4% observed a single time. Described time point: sample taken at primary tumor resection. Unsorted whole RNA samples from tumor, nontumor lung or frozen PBMC were sequenced. This clonotype was counted at least ten times. What it binds is not known. The CDR3 length is 17 residues. The ends lost 0 bases at V and 2 bases at J; junction bases unmatched: 7. Germline V CDR1 and CDR2: MNHEY, SVGAGI.

The V and J genes are TRBV6-5 and TRBJ2-1; TRBD1 agrees at 7 bases. This TCR derives from a male donor with early-stage non-small cell lung cancer. The material was lung tumor tissue, obtained at surgery. This CDR3 reads CASSYSGSGGPYNEQFF. The CDR3 coding sequence is TGTGCCAGCAGTTACTCGGGGTCAGGGGGTCCCTACAATGAGCAGTTCTTC.